This T cell receptor (beta chain) was captured in a study of blood T cell repertoires in COVID-19. On the study more broadly: Italy, Spain and the United States were the sources of the convalescent and acute COVID-19 samples. The cDNA or gDNA used as material had been derived from T cells, B-cell-depleted T cells, or PBMCs.

The method was immunoSEQ multiplex PCR; TCRdb's version includes in-frame clones alone and lacks a portion of them. The table lists 40,000 or so clones, roughly 89% of them singletons. Germline CDR1 SGHNT, CDR2 YYREEE (reference sequence). Trimming removed 4 bases at V and 5 bases at J, with 18 bases between. This CDR3 spans 15 amino acids. The chain carries TRBV5-4 and TRBJ2-5; possibly TRBD2 for D (7 bases). The sequenced sample consisted of peripheral blood. This receptor was taken from a man aged 55-75 years with active COVID-19. As DNA, the CDR3 is TGTGCCAGCAGCGTTGGAGGGTGGGGGGGCGAGACCCAGTACTTC. Encoded protein: CASSVGGWGGETQYF.